Reported below is one TCR beta chain. It has no known antigen specificity. No per-base quality is available; no much larger clone lies one base away. This record belongs to a study of T cells in localized non-small cell lung cancer (dated by TCRdb to about 2020). A note on the overall study: The study analyzed T cell repertoires of over 200 early-stage NSCLC patients, comparing tumors and uninvolved tumor-adjacent lungs. The cohort was made up of 200 to 250 treatment-naive NSCLC patients whose localized lung tumors had been resected. The mean age of the NSCLC patients was about 70 years, with fewer than 150 men and over 100 women.

At diagnosis, tumor, uninvolved tumor-adjacent lung and peripheral blood were collected and then preserved as a mix of FFPE and fresh-frozen material. For TCR repertoire profiling, blood samples were analyzed in the form of peripheral blood mononuclear cells. The CDR3 measures 13 amino acids from cysteine to phenylalanine. Here the CDR3 DNA is all that survives: 39 bases in frame from base 1. After removal of 5 bases from V and 7 bases from J, the junction retains 4 bases not matched to a gene. The germline V gene encodes CDR1 SGHTA and CDR2 FQGNSA. TCR beta CDR3 regions were sequenced from DNA using the immunoSEQ Assay. The study's own analysis went as follows. T cell density was computed as TCR beta template counts normalized to usable DNA estimated by amplifying housekeeping genes. Richness was estimated using the preseqR package, with extrapolation to 400,000 templates for PBMC samples and to 120,000 templates for tissue samples. Clonality was defined by subtracting Pielou's evenness from one. To identify tissue-enriched TCRs, differential abundance testing was run on productive amino-acid clonotypes with a minimum total count of 5 and an alpha of 0.1. The Jaccard Index and the Morisita Overlap Index were used to measure repertoire overlap between compartments. TCR beta CDR3s were clustered by GLIPH together with public tetramer-defined viral CDR3s, and at least three viral sequences plus V-gene enrichment were required for viral motifs. TCRdb retrieved this table from immuneACCESS and kept in-frame rearrangements only. Not all clones are present; in checked studies, unresolved V genes account for under half, and no reason is known for the remainder. V and J calls and clone size are given by that table; D and trimming were obtained from the DNA. The sample has nearly 25,000 clones on record, more than 85% of them singletons. Together, the top ten hold 13% to 15% of the sample.

The paper as a whole reports these results and caveats: Of the top 100 tumor clones, a median of roughly 56 were detected in paired uninvolved adjacent lung; some 28 were also among that lung's top 100. Multi-region tumor sequencing was not performed, so intratumor heterogeneity could not be excluded. Uninvolved tumor-adjacent lung showed the highest T cell clonality, higher than tumor, which suggests more focused antigenic responses in the adjacent lung. Longer overall survival was associated with higher T cell density in blood, whereas shorter survival was associated with higher clonality in adjacent lung. Because the study design was exploratory, TCR variables were selected using unadjusted p-values without false-discovery rate correction.

The receptor chain draws on TRBV7-2 and TRBJ2-7, and 11 junctional nucleotides match TRBD2. Sequencing was performed on peripheral blood, taken before any cancer treatment. This TCR was sampled from a man aged 40 to 75 with stage III squamous cell lung carcinoma. In nucleotide form, the sequence is TGTGCCAGCAGCGTCACTAGCGGGGGTGAGCAGTACTTC. The encoded protein is CASSVTSGGEQYF.